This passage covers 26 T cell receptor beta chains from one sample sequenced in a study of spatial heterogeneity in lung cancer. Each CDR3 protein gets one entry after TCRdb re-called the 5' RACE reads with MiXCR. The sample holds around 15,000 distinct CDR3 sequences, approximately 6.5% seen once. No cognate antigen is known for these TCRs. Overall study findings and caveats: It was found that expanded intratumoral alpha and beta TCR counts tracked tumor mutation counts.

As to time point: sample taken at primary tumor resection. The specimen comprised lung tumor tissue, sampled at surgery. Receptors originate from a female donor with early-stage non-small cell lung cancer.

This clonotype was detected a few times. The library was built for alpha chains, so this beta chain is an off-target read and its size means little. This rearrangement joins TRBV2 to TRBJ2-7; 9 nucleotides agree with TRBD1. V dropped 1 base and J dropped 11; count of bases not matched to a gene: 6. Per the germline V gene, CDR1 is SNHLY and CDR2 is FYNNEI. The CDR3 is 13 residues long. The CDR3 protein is CASSEGGQGNEYF. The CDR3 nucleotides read TGTGCCAGCAGTGAAGGAGGACAGGGGAACGAGTACTTC.

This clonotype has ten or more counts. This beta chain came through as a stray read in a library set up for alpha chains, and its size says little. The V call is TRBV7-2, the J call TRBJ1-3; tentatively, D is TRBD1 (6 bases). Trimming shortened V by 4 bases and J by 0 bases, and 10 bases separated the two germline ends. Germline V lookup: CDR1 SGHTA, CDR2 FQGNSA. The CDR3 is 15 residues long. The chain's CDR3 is CASSSRTASGNTIYF. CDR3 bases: TGTGCCAGCAGCTCTCGGACAGCCTCTGGAAACACCATATATTTT. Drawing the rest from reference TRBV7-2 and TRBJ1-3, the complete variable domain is GAGVSQSPSNKVTEKGKDVELRCDPISGHTALYWYRQSLGQGLEFLIYFQGNSAPDKSGLPSDRFSAERTGGSVSTLTIQRTQQEDSAVYLCASSSRTASGNTIYFGEGSWLTVV.

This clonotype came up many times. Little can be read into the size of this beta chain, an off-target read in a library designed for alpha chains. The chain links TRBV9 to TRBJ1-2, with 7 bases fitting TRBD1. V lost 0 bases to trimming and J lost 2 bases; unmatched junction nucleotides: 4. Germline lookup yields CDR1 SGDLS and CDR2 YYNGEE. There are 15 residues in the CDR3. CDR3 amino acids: CASSVGPGGNYGYTF. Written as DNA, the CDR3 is TGTGCCAGCAGCGTAGGTCCAGGGGGGAACTATGGCTACACCTTC.

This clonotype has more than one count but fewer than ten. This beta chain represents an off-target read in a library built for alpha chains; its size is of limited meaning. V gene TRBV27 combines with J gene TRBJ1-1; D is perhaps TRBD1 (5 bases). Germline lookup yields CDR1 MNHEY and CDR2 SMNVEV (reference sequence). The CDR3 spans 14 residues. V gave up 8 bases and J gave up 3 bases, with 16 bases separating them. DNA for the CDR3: TGTGCCAGCGGTCGGGGGGACGGGTACACTGAAGCTTTCTTT. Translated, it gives CASGRGDGYTEAFF.

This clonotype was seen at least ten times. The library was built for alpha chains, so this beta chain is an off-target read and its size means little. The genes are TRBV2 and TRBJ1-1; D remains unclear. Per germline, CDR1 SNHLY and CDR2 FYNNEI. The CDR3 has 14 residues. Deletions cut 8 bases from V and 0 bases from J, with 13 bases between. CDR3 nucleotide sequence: TGTGCCAGCCGGACGGAACTCCTGAACACTGAAGCTTTCTTT. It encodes CASRTELLNTEAFF.

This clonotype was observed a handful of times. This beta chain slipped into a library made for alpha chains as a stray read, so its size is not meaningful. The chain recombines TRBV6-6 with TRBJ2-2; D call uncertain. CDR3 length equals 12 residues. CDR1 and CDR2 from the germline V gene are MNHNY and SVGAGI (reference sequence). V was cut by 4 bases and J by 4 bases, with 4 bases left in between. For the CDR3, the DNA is TGTGCCAGCAGTTTTAGCACCGGGGAGCTGTTTTTT. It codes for CASSFSTGELFF.

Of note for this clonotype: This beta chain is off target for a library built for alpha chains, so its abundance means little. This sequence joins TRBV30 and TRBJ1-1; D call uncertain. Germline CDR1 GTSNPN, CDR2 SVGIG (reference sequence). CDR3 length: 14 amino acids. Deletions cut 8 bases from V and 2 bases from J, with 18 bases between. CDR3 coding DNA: TGTGCCCATGCCCCCCTCGGAATTAACACTGAAGCTTTCTTT. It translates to CAHAPLGINTEAFF.

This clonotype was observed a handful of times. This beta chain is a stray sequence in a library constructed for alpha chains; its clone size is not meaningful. CDR3 protein: CASSLLEGQPQHF. In DNA form, the CDR3 reads TGTGCCAGCAGTTTACTCGAAGGTCAGCCCCAGCATTTT. The chain links TRBV12-3 or TRBV12-4 to TRBJ1-5; no clear D. The CDR3 contains 13 residues. Trimming pared 2 bases from V and 6 bases from J, leaving 8 bases between.

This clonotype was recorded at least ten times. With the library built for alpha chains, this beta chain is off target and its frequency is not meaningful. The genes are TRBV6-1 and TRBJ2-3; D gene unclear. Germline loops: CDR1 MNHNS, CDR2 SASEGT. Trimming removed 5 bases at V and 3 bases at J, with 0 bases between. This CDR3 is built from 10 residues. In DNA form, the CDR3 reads TGTGCCAGCAGTACAGATACGCAGTATTTT. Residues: CASSTDTQYF.

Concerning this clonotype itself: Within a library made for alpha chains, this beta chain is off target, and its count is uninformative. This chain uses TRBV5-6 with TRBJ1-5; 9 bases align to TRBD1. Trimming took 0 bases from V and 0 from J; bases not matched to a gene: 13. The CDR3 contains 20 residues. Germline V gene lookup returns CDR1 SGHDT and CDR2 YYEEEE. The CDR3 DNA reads TGTGCCAGCAGCTTGGGCCTACGGACAGGGGAAATTTATAGCAATCAGCCCCAGCATTTT. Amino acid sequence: CASSLGLRTGEIYSNQPQHF.

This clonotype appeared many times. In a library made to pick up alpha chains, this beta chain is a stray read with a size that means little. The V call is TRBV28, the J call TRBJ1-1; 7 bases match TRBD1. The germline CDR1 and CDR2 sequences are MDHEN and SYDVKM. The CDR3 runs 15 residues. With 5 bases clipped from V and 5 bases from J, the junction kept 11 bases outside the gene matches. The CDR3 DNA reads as TGTGCCAGCAGTGCCCGCTCGACAGGGACGACTGAAGCTTTCTTT. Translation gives CASSARSTGTTEAFF.

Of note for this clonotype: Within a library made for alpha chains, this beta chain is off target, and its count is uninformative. CDR3: CASRPGGGQGYGYTF. The DNA for the CDR3 is TGTGCCAGCAGACCAGGTGGGGGACAGGGCTATGGCTACACCTTC. The genes are TRBV7-9 and TRBJ1-2; TRBD1 matches 9 bases. The CDR3 runs 15 residues. V gave up 6 bases and J gave up 4 bases; unmatched junction bases: 9. Germline lookup yields CDR1 SEHNR and CDR2 FQNEAQ (reference sequence).

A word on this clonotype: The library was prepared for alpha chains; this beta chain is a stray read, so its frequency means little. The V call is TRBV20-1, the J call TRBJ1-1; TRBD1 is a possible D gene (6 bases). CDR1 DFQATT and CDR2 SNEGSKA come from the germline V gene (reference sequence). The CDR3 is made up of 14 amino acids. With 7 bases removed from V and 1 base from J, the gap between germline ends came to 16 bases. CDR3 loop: CSVGRGDKNTEAFF. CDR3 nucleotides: TGCAGTGTGGGGAGGGGGGACAAGAACACTGAAGCTTTCTTT.

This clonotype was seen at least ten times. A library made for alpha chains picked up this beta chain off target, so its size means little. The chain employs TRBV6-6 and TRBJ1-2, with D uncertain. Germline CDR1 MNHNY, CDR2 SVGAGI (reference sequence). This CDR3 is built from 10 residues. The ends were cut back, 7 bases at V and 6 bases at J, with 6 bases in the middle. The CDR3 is CASNLDGYTF. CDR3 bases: TGTGCCAGCAACTTAGATGGCTACACCTTC.

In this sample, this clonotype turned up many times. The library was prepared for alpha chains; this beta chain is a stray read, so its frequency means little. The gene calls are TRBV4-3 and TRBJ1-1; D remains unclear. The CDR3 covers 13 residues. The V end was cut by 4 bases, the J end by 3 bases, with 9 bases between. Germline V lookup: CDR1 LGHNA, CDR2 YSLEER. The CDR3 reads CASSRSRDTEAFF. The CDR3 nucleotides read TGCGCCAGCAGCCGATCTCGGGACACTGAAGCTTTCTTT.

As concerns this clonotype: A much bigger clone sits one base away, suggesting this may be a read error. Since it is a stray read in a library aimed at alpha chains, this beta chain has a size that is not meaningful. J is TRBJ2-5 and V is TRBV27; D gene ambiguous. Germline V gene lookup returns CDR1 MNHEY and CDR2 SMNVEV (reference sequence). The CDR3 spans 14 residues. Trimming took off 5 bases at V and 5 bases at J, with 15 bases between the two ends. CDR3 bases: TGTGCCAGCAGTGACCACCATTTAGATGAGACCCAGTACTTC. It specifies CASSDHHLDETQYF.

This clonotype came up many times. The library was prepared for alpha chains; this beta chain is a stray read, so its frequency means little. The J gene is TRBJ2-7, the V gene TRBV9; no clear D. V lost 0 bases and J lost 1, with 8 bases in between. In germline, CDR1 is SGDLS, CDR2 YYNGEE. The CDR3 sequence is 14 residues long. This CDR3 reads CASSVDLGSYEQYF. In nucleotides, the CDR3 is TGTGCCAGCAGCGTAGACCTTGGGTCCTACGAGCAGTACTTC.

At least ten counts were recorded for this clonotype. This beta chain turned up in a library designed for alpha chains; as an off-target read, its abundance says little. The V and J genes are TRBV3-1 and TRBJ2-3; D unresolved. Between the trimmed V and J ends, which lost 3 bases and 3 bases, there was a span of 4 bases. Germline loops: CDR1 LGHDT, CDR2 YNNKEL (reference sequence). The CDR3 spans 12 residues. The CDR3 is CASSHRTDTQYF. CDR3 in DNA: TGTGCCAGCAGCCACCGAACAGATACGCAGTATTTT.

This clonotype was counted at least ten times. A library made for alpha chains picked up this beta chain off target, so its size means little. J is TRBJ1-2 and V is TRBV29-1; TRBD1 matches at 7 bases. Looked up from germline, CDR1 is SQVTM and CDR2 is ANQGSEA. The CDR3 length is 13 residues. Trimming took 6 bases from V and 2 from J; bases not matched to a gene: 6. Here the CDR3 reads CSVGPGQNYGYTF. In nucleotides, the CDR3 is TGCAGCGTGGGTCCGGGACAGAACTATGGCTACACCTTC.

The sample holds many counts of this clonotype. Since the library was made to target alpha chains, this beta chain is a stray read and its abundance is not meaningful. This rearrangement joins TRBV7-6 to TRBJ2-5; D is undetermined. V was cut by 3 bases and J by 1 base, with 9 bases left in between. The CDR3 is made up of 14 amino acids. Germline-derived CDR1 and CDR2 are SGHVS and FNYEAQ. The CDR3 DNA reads TGTGCCAGCAGCTTGGGAACAGTCCAAGAGACCCAGTACTTC. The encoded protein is CASSLGTVQETQYF.

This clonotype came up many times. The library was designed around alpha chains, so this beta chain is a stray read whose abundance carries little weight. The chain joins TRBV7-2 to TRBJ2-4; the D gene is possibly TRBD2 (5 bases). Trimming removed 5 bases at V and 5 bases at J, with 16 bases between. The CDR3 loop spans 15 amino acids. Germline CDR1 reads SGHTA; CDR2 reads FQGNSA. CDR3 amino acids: CASSPVGSVQNIQYF. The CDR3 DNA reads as TGTGCCAGCAGCCCCGTGGGGAGCGTCCAAAACATTCAGTACTTC. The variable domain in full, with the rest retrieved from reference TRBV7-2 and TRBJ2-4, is GAGVSQSPSNKVTEKGKDVELRCDPISGHTALYWYRQSLGQGLEFLIYFQGNSAPDKSGLPSDRFSAERTGGSVSTLTIQRTQQEDSAVYLCASSPVGSVQNIQYFGAGTRLSVL.

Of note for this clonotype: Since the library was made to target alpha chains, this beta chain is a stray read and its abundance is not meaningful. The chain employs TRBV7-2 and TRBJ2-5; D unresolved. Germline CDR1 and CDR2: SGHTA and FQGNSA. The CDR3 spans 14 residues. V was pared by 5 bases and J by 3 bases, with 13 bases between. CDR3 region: CASSPERFEETQYF. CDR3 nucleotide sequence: TGTGCCAGCAGCCCCGAACGGTTCGAAGAGACCCAGTACTTC.

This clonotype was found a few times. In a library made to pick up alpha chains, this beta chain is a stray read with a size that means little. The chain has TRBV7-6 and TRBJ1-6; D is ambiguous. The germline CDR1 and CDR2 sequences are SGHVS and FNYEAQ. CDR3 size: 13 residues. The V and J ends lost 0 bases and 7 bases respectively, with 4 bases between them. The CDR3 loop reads CASSLALNSPLHF. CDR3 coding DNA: TGTGCCAGCAGCTTAGCGCTGAATTCACCCCTCCACTTT.

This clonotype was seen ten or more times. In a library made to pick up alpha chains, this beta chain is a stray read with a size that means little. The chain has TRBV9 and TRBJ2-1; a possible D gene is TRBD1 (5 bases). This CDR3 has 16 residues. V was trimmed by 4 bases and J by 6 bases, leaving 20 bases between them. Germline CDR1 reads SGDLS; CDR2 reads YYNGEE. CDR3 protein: CASSPLPTDLFNEQFF. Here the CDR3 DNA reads TGTGCCAGCAGCCCGCTCCCGACAGACTTGTTCAATGAGCAGTTCTTC.

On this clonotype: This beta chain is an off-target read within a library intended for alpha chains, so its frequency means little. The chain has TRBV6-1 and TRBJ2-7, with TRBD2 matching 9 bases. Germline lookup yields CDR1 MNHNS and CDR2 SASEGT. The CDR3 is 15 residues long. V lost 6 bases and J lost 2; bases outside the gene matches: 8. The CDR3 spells CASSAGGIITYEQYF. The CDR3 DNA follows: TGTGCCAGCAGCGCGGGGGGGATAATCACCTACGAGCAGTACTTC.

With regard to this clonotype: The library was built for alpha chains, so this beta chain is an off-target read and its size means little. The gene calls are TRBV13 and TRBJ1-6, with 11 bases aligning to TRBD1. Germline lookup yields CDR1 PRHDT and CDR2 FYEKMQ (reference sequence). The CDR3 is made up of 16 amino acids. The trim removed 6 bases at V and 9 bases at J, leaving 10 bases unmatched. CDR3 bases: TGTGCCAGCAGGCGGACAGGGGGCGAACGGGGTTCACCCCTCCACTTT. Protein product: CASRRTGGERGSPLHF.